This record concerns one T cell receptor beta chain sequence. What it binds is not known. This sample was included in a study of cytotoxic CD8 clonotypes in ibrutinib-treated CLL. Study-wide background: Patients gave response samples after a median approximately 11 months of treatment, range 6 to 36. General study points: There were few public clonotypes, and on treatment they contracted or stayed stable. Baseline values of clonality outstripped age-matched healthy donors and followed circulating CD8+ T-cell counts. Clonality went up at the time of ibrutinib response, stayed stable in sustained remission, and later dropped back toward its baseline level at progression.

Libraries were prepared by immunoSEQ multiplex PCR; TCRdb keeps only in-frame clonotypes and omits some of them. This sample has some 160,000 clones, with more than 75% found just once. The germline V and J ends were trimmed by 5 bases and 4 bases, with 12 bases remaining between them. Germline V gene lookup returns CDR1 SGHVS and CDR2 FQNEAQ. This CDR3 has 13 residues. The receptor was derived from a human donor with chronic lymphocytic leukemia. Material: PBMCs, obtained after 12 months of ibrutinib treatment. The chain recombines TRBV7-8 with TRBJ2-7; D not resolved. CDR3 sequence: CASSPQQPYEQYF. The CDR3 nucleotides are TGTGCCAGCAGCCCCCAACAGCCGTACGAGCAGTACTTC.